The clone carrying this TCR beta chain was seen a handful of times. The antigen is not known. The record originates from a study of T-cell memory formation after mild COVID-19. Study observations and caveats: Memory sampled before infection contained some responding clones, suggesting cross-reactive memory joined. Chiefly within CM and EM were the contracting CD4+ clones; CD8+ ones were within EMRA. CD4+ bias marked clones expanding day 15 to 37, unlike balanced contracting clones.

The CDR3 runs to 15 residues. In germline, CDR1 is SGHRS, CDR2 YFSETQ. J gave up 0 bases and V 3 bases, and 6 bases lay outside the gene matches. TCRdb recomputed calls from the 5' RACE reads with MiXCR, one row per CDR3 protein. The data contain about 350,000 distinct CDR3 sequences, around 28% of them seen just once; the ten biggest clones take up approximately 12%. Sequenced sample: PBMCs or a T cell subset sorted from them (not recorded which). The receptor's source is an adult woman who had mild COVID-19 (a few samples of this study predate the infection). Cell type and time point are not known. This chain uses TRBV5-1 with TRBJ2-7, with TRBD1 matching over 7 bases. In DNA, the CDR3 is TGCGCCAGCAGCTGGGGGACAGTTGACTCCTACGAGCAGTACTTC. It translates to CASSWGTVDSYEQYF.